These T cell receptor beta chains were read from a single sample in a study of OX40 agonist ivuxolimab in advanced cancers. Here immunoSEQ multiplex PCR was the method, and the copy in TCRdb shows in-frame clones only, minus some. The table shows 80,000 to 95,000 clones, with roughly nine tenths occurring only once. The sequencing here drew on CD4+ or CD8+ T cells sorted from blood, taken in a trial of the OX40 agonist ivuxolimab. The source of these receptors is an adult with an advanced solid tumor such as melanoma, head and neck, liver or kidney cancer. CDR3s include the opening cysteine and the closing phenylalanine or tryptophan. The order of the fields is CDR3 DNA, CDR3 protein, J gene, V gene, clone size, D gene. D genes are given only for firm matches. Clone sizes are given selectively: once, few, many, or a class where the clone is expanded.

cdr3_nt: TGTGCCAGCAGACGGACAGGGCAAGGCTACACCTTC; cdr3_aa: CASRRTGQGYTF; j_call: TRBJ1-2; v_call: TRBV2; clone_size: few; d_call: TRBD1
cdr3_nt: TGTGCCAGCAGCTTACCAGCGGGAGCTAGGAATGAGCAGTTCTTC; cdr3_aa: CASSLPAGARNEQFF; j_call: TRBJ2-1; v_call: TRBV7-8; clone_size: -; d_call: TRBD2
cdr3_nt: TGCAGCGTTGAACATAGCTACGAGCAGTACTTC; cdr3_aa: CSVEHSYEQYF; j_call: TRBJ2-7; v_call: TRBV29-1; clone_size: -; d_call: -
cdr3_nt: TGTGCCAGCAGCTTGGTACTAGCGGGAGCCTCCGAGCAGTACTTC; cdr3_aa: CASSLVLAGASEQYF; j_call: TRBJ2-7; v_call: TRBV5-6; clone_size: -; d_call: TRBD2
cdr3_nt: TGCAGCTCCGACGGGAGCACAGATACGCAGTATTTT; cdr3_aa: CSSDGSTDTQYF; j_call: TRBJ2-3; v_call: TRBV29-1; clone_size: -; d_call: -
cdr3_nt: TGTGCCTGGAGTGGCCCATCAGGGACCGAGCAGTACTTC; cdr3_aa: CAWSGPSGTEQYF; j_call: TRBJ2-7; v_call: TRBV30; clone_size: -; d_call: -
cdr3_nt: TGTGCCAGTAGAAACGGGGGAGATCAGCCCCAGCATTTT; cdr3_aa: CASRNGGDQPQHF; j_call: TRBJ1-5; v_call: TRBV19; clone_size: -; d_call: -
cdr3_nt: TGTGCCAGCAGCACTTCTGAGGCCACCGGGGAGCTGTTTTTT; cdr3_aa: CASSTSEATGELFF; j_call: TRBJ2-2; v_call: TRBV6-5; clone_size: -; d_call: -
cdr3_nt: TGCGCCAGCAGCCAGGTACAGGGGAAGGATACGCAGTATTTT; cdr3_aa: CASSQVQGKDTQYF; j_call: TRBJ2-3; v_call: TRBV4-1; clone_size: -; d_call: TRBD1
cdr3_nt: TGTGCCAGCAGTCAGAATAACTATGGCTACACCTTC; cdr3_aa: CASSQNNYGYTF; j_call: TRBJ1-2; v_call: TRBV6-5; clone_size: -; d_call: -
cdr3_nt: TGTGCCAGCAGCAGGGGGCCGGGTCAGCCCCAGCATTTT; cdr3_aa: CASSRGPGQPQHF; j_call: TRBJ1-5; v_call: TRBV6-5; clone_size: -; d_call: TRBD1
cdr3_nt: TGTGCCAGCAGCTCCCGGGACAGGGGGCAAGGGAAACTGTTTTTT; cdr3_aa: CASSSRDRGQGKLFF; j_call: TRBJ1-4; v_call: TRBV7-9; clone_size: -; d_call: TRBD1
cdr3_nt: TGTGCCAGCAGTTTTGAAGATCCGAGTTACTACAATGAGCAGTTCTTC; cdr3_aa: CASSFEDPSYYNEQFF; j_call: TRBJ2-1; v_call: TRBV27; clone_size: -; d_call: -
cdr3_nt: TGTGCCAGCAGCTTACAGGGAGCGGGAGGCTACACCTTC; cdr3_aa: CASSLQGAGGYTF; j_call: TRBJ1-2; v_call: TRBV14; clone_size: -; d_call: -
cdr3_nt: TGTGCCAGCAGCCCCACCGGCCCCGGGGAGCTGTTTTTT; cdr3_aa: CASSPTGPGELFF; j_call: TRBJ2-2; v_call: TRBV7-3; clone_size: -; d_call: -
cdr3_nt: TGTGCCAGCACCTCGGCCCCCGGCTCTTGGAATGAGCAGTTCTTC; cdr3_aa: CASTSAPGSWNEQFF; j_call: TRBJ2-1; v_call: TRBV7-2; clone_size: -; d_call: -
cdr3_nt: TGCAGCGTTTTAAAGGCTGTTGAGGGCTACACCTTC; cdr3_aa: CSVLKAVEGYTF; j_call: TRBJ1-2; v_call: TRBV29-1; clone_size: -; d_call: -
cdr3_nt: TGTGCCAGCAGCTTAGGGCCTACAGGTGCTGAAAAACTGTTTTTT; cdr3_aa: CASSLGPTGAEKLFF; j_call: TRBJ1-4; v_call: TRBV11-2; clone_size: -; d_call: -
cdr3_nt: TGCGCCAGCAGCCAAGACGGGCAGGCACGAGCAGATACGCAGTATTTT; cdr3_aa: CASSQDGQARADTQYF; j_call: TRBJ2-3; v_call: TRBV4-1; clone_size: -; d_call: -
cdr3_nt: TGTGCCAGCAGCGTAGGGCCCGGGTACGAGCAGTACTTC; cdr3_aa: CASSVGPGYEQYF; j_call: TRBJ2-7; v_call: TRBV9; clone_size: -; d_call: -
cdr3_nt: TGTGCCAGCAGCTCAATCCAGGGGGCAGGAACCTACGAGCAGTACTTC; cdr3_aa: CASSSIQGAGTYEQYF; j_call: TRBJ2-7; v_call: TRBV7-9; clone_size: few; d_call: TRBD1
cdr3_nt: TGTGCCAGCAGTGAAGCGATAGACAGGGGTAACACCGGGGAGCTGTTTTTT; cdr3_aa: CASSEAIDRGNTGELFF; j_call: TRBJ2-2; v_call: TRBV6-1; clone_size: -; d_call: TRBD1
cdr3_nt: TGTGCCAGCAGTTCAGAGACCCAGTACTTC; cdr3_aa: CASSSETQYF; j_call: TRBJ2-5; v_call: TRBV25-1; clone_size: once; d_call: -
cdr3_nt: TGCGCCAGCAGCTTTCGGACGGGAGTGGTCGAGCAGTACTTC; cdr3_aa: CASSFRTGVVEQYF; j_call: TRBJ2-7; v_call: TRBV5-1; clone_size: -; d_call: -
cdr3_nt: TGTGCCAGCAGCCGAGACAGGAATACCGGGGAGCTGTTTTTT; cdr3_aa: CASSRDRNTGELFF; j_call: TRBJ2-2; v_call: TRBV7-3; clone_size: -; d_call: -
cdr3_nt: TGTGCCAGCAGTTCCACCCTACCGGGATGGGGTACGCAGTATTTT; cdr3_aa: CASSSTLPGWGTQYF; j_call: TRBJ2-3; v_call: TRBV27; clone_size: once; d_call: -
cdr3_nt: TGTGCCAGCAGTCCCGAATCTAGCGGGTATGTCGGGACAGATACGCAGTATTTT; cdr3_aa: CASSPESSGYVGTDTQYF; j_call: TRBJ2-3; v_call: TRBV27; clone_size: -; d_call: TRBD2
cdr3_nt: TGTGCCAGCAGCTTAGTACCCTTTTCGGTGACTAGCGGGAGACCGTCCTACAATGAGCAGTTCTTC; cdr3_aa: CASSLVPFSVTSGRPSYNEQFF; j_call: TRBJ2-1; v_call: TRBV7-8; clone_size: -; d_call: TRBD2
cdr3_nt: TGTGCCAGCAGCTTATACTCCTCTGGGGCCAACGTCCTGACTTTC; cdr3_aa: CASSLYSSGANVLTF; j_call: TRBJ2-6; v_call: TRBV7-9; clone_size: -; d_call: -
cdr3_nt: TGTGCCAGCAGCCCAAGGGAGGGTACCGGAAACACCATATATTTT; cdr3_aa: CASSPREGTGNTIYF; j_call: TRBJ1-3; v_call: TRBV2; clone_size: -; d_call: -
cdr3_nt: TGTGCCAGCAGTTTATTGGGCAGGGGTAGCAACGAGCAGTACTTC; cdr3_aa: CASSLLGRGSNEQYF; j_call: TRBJ2-7; v_call: TRBV28; clone_size: -; d_call: -
cdr3_nt: TGCGCCAGCAGCTTGCTGGGACAGGGTTACAATGAGCAGTTCTTC; cdr3_aa: CASSLLGQGYNEQFF; j_call: TRBJ2-1; v_call: TRBV5-1; clone_size: -; d_call: TRBD1
cdr3_nt: TGCGCCAGCAGCCAAGAGACAGGGACTGTTTATGGCTACACCTTC; cdr3_aa: CASSQETGTVYGYTF; j_call: TRBJ1-2; v_call: TRBV4-1; clone_size: -; d_call: TRBD1
cdr3_nt: TGTGCCAGCTCCTCTGGGATCCCCTACGAGCAGTACTTC; cdr3_aa: CASSSGIPYEQYF; j_call: TRBJ2-7; v_call: TRBV6-5; clone_size: -; d_call: -
cdr3_nt: TGTGCCAGCAGCTTCGTAGGGACAGGGAACTACGAGCAGTACTTC; cdr3_aa: CASSFVGTGNYEQYF; j_call: TRBJ2-7; v_call: TRBV11-3; clone_size: -; d_call: TRBD1
cdr3_nt: TGCGCCAGCAGCCAAGATGGTATGGGGCACCGGGTCAATGAGCAGTTCTTC; cdr3_aa: CASSQDGMGHRVNEQFF; j_call: TRBJ2-1; v_call: TRBV4-1; clone_size: -; d_call: -